The source of this T cell receptor (beta chain) is a study of blood T cell repertoires in COVID-19. Overall study context: COVID-19 samples from acute and convalescent phases originated in the United States, Italy and Spain. In each case, the material was cDNA or gDNA derived from T cells, B-cell-depleted T cells, or PBMCs.

In the authors' methods: Nucleated cell number was recorded as an estimate derived from reference gene primer amplification. TCRdb's table, derived via immunoSEQ multiplex PCR, lists solely in-frame clones and lacks some. That table supplies the V and J calls and clone size; D and trimming were determined from the DNA. The repertoire holds fewer than 45,000 clones, with approximately 80% as singletons. CDR1 is SGHRS and CDR2 is YFSETQ in the germline V gene. V lost 4 bases and J 6 bases, leaving 20 bases between the germline ends. This CDR3 is built from 15 residues. This receptor was obtained from a human donor in a cohort sampled during active COVID-19. The chain couples TRBV5-1 to TRBJ2-7; tentative D call: TRBD1 (6 bases). The sequencing input was peripheral blood. DNA for the CDR3: TGCGCCAGCAGCACCACAACAGGGATAAGGGGCGAGCAGTACTTC. This codes for CASSTTTGIRGEQYF.